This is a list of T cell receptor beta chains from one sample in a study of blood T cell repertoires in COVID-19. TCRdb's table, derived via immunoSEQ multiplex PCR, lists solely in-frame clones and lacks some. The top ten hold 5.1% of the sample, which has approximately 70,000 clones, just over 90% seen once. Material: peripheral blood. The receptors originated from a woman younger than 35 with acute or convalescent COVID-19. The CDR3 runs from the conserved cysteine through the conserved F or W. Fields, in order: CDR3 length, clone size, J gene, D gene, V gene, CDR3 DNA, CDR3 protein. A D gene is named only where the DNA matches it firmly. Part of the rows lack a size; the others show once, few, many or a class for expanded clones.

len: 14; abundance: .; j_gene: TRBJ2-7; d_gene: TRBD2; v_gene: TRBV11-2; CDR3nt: TGTGCCAGCAGCTTAGCCGGGGGGAGCGGCGAGCAGTACTTC; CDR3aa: CASSLAGGSGEQYF
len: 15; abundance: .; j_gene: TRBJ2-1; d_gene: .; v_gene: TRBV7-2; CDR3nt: TGTGCCAGCAGCTTCCGGGACTTCGGCTACAATGAGCAGTTCTTC; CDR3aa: CASSFRDFGYNEQFF
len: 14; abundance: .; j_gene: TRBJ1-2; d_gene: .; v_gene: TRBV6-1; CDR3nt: TGTGCCAGCAGTGAGCGCCGCGGCTCAGAGGGCTACACCTTC; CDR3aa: CASSERRGSEGYTF
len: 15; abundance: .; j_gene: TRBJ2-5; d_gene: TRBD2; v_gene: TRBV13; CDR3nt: TGTGCCAGCAGCTTATCGCGGACTAGCGTCGAGACCCAGTACTTC; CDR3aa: CASSLSRTSVETQYF
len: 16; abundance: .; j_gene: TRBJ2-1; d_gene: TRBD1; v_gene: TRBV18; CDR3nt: TGTGCCAGCTCCCTCCAAGGGACAGGGGGGTTAAATGAGCAGTTCTTC; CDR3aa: CASSLQGTGGLNEQFF
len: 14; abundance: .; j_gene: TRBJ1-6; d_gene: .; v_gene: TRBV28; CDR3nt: TGTGCCAGCTGGAGGGGGGGTGGTAATTCACCCCTCCACTTT; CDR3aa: CASWRGGGNSPLHF
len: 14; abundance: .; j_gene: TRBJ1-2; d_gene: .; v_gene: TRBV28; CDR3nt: TGTGCCAGCAGACAACCCGGGGGGAGGGATGGCTACACCTTC; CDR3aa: CASRQPGGRDGYTF
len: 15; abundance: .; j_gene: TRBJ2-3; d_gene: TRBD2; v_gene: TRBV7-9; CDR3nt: TGTGCCAGCAGCTTGGGACTAGGGGGCACAGATACGCAGTATTTT; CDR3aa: CASSLGLGGTDTQYF
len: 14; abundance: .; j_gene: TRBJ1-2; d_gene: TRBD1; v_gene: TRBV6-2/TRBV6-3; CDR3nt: TGTGCCAGCAGTCCGTACACAGGGGCTTATGGCTACACCTTC; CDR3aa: CASSPYTGAYGYTF
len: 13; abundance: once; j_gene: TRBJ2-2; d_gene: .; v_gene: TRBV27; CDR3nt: TGTGCCAGCAGTTACACGAACACCGGGGAGCTGTTTTTT; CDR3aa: CASSYTNTGELFF
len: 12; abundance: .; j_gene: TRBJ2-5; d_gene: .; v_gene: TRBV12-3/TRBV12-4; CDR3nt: TGTGCCAGCAGGACAAGACAAGAGACCCAGTACTTC; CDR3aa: CASRTRQETQYF
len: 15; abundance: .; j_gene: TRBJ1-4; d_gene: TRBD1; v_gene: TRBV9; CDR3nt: TGTGCCAGCAGCGCCCGGACAGGGAGGGATGAAAAACTGTTTTTT; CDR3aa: CASSARTGRDEKLFF
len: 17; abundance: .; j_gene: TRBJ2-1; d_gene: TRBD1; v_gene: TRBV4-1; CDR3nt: TGCGCCAGCAGCCTCGAACTAGACAGGGGGTCATACAATGAGCAGTTCTTC; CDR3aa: CASSLELDRGSYNEQFF
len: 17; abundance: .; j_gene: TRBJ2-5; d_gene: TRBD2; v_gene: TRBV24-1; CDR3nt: TGTGCCACCCCTCTGGTTCTCGCGGGAGTGGAGGGGGAGACCCAGTACTTC; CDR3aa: CATPLVLAGVEGETQYF
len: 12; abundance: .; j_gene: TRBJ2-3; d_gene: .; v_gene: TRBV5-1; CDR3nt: TGCGCCAGCAGCATGGAACCGGGTACGCAGTATTTT; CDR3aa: CASSMEPGTQYF
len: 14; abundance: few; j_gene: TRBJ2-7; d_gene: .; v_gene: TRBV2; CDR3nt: TGTGCCAGCAGTGAACAGGGAACCACCTACGAGCAGTACTTC; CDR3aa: CASSEQGTTYEQYF
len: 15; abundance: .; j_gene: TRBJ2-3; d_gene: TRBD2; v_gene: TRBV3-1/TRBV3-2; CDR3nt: TGTGCCAGCAGCCTATGGACTAGTCCCGCAGATACGCAGTATTTT; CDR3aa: CASSLWTSPADTQYF
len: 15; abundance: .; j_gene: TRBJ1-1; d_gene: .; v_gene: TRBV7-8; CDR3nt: TGTGCCAGCAGCTTAGGTCCGGGAAAGAACACTGAAGCTTTCTTT; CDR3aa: CASSLGPGKNTEAFF
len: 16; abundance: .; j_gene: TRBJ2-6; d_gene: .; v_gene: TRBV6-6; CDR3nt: TGTGCCAGCGGAGGGACTTTCTTCTCTGGGGCCAACGTCCTGACTTTC; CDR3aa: CASGGTFFSGANVLTF
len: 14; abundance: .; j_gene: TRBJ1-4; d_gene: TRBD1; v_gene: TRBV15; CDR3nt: TGTGCCACCAGTAGGGGACAGGGTAATGAAAAACTGTTTTTT; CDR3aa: CATSRGQGNEKLFF
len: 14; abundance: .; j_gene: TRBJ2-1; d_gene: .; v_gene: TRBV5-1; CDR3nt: TGCGCCAGCAGTTTTTCGGGGGGCAGGGATGAGCAGTTCTTC; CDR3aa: CASSFSGGRDEQFF
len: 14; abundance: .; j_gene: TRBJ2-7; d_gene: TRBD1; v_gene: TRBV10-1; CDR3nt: TGCGCCAGCAGTGCCGGGGACAGCTCCTACGAGCAGTACTTC; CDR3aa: CASSAGDSSYEQYF
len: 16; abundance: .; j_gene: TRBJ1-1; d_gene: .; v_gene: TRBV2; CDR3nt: TGTGCCAGCAGCGACTCCCTTCGGCTAGTGAAAACTGAAGCTTTCTTT; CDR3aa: CASSDSLRLVKTEAFF